This T cell receptor (beta chain) was found in a study of identifying expanded T cells in peripheral blood. CDR3 length equals 13 residues. V shed 4 bases and J shed 5 bases, with 9 bases lying between them. Germline CDR1 is SGHDN and CDR2 is FVKESK. This table comes from immunoSEQ multiplex PCR, and its TCRdb copy is limited to in-frame clones, with some not included. The sample holds about 58,000 clones, around 81% seen once. The chain joins TRBV14 to TRBJ2-1; D call uncertain. The clonotype originates from a person aged 18 to 75 in good health. Sequenced sample: blood. The CDR3 loop reads CASSPGSHNEQFF. CDR3 coding DNA: TGTGCCAGCAGCCCGGGTTCCCACAATGAGCAGTTCTTC.